This TCR beta chain was captured by sequencing in a study of OX40 agonist ivuxolimab in advanced cancers. Looking at the study overall: Given to patients was ivuxolimab, an agonistic anti-OX40 (CD134) antibody.

Findings and caveats of the study: Dose levels from 0.1 to 3.0 mg/kg saw CD4+ and CD8+ blood T cells expand clonally by week 6.

CDR1 LNHDA and CDR2 SQIVND come from the germline V gene (reference sequence). The CDR3 is made up of 15 amino acids. With 5 bases clipped from V and 5 bases from J, the junction kept 6 bases outside the gene matches. Some clones are missing from TCRdb's copy, which holds only in-frame ones; the method was immunoSEQ multiplex PCR. The sample holds 85,000 to 90,000 clones, approximately 90% seen once. Regarding this clone: Antigen unknown.

This TCR was sampled from an adult with an advanced solid tumor such as melanoma, head and neck, liver or kidney cancer. Sequenced here: CD4+ or CD8+ T cells sorted from blood, sampled in a trial of the OX40 agonist ivuxolimab. The chain is built from TRBV19 and TRBJ2-2; TRBD1 matches 9 bases. CDR3 protein: CASSHTGGATGELFF. In DNA, the CDR3 is TGTGCCAGTAGTCATACAGGGGGCGCAACCGGGGAGCTGTTTTTT.